The 19 T cell receptor beta chains below were found in one sample sequenced in a study of CD8 T cells in ankylosing spondylitis. TCRdb ran MiXCR on the 5' RACE reads and lists one entry per CDR3 protein. The sample carries over 200,000 distinct CDR3 sequences, about 10% recorded once. The sample was blood, either unsorted or a sorted T cell fraction (not recorded which). These receptors were collected from a male donor with ankylosing spondylitis or in good health (not recorded which).

This chain uses TRBV7-2 with TRBJ1-1, with a possible D match to TRBD1 (6 bases). The length of the CDR3 is 15 residues. V lost 5 bases, J lost 0 bases, and 13 bases lay in between. Germline values: CDR1 SGHTA, CDR2 FQGNSA. The CDR3 here is CASSPGGSLNTEAFF. DNA of the CDR3: TGTGCCAGCAGCCCCGGGGGCAGCCTGAACACTGAAGCTTTCTTT.

This clonotype was recorded a few times. The chain recombines TRBV9 with TRBJ2-3; D gene unclear. The V gene's germline CDR1 is SGDLS and CDR2 YYNGEE. The CDR3 extends over 15 amino acids. V was shortened by 3 bases and J by 1 base, with 12 bases between the two germline ends. The CDR3 region is CASSAILQGTDTQYF. In DNA, the CDR3 is TGTGCCAGCAGCGCTATATTACAAGGCACAGATACGCAGTATTTT.

CDR3 sequence: CASSSLPSTDTQYF. The CDR3 DNA reads TGTGCCAGCAGCTCCCTCCCCAGCACAGATACGCAGTATTTT. V and J are TRBV7-2 and TRBJ2-3; D gene unclear. V shed 4 bases and J shed 0 bases, with 8 bases lying between them. Germline CDR1 and CDR2: SGHTA and FQGNSA. The CDR3 loop spans 14 amino acids.

This clonotype was counted at least ten times. This rearrangement joins TRBV20-1 to TRBJ2-1; 10 bases match TRBD2. V lost 7 bases, J lost 5 bases, and 8 bases stayed unmatched. Germline V CDR1 and CDR2: DFQATT, SNEGSKA (reference sequence). There are 14 residues in the CDR3. CDR3: CSVISGGSNNEQFF. The CDR3 region has the DNA TGCAGTGTCATTAGCGGGGGGTCTAACAATGAGCAGTTCTTC.

The chain is built from TRBV28 and TRBJ2-2; D is unresolved. Germline V CDR1 and CDR2: MDHEN, SYDVKM. CDR3 length: 12 residues. Trimming shortened V by 3 bases and J by 7 bases, and 6 bases separated the two germline ends. The CDR3 loop reads CASSFVLGELFF. The CDR3 region has the DNA TGTGCCAGCAGTTTCGTCCTCGGGGAGCTGTTTTTT.

In regard to this clonotype: This could be a read error, since a much larger clone is one nucleotide away. Likely a read error: the CDR3 ends without its conserved phenylalanine or tryptophan. J is TRBJ2-7 and V is TRBV7-9; tentatively, D is TRBD1 (6 bases). The CDR3 spans 13 residues. Germline V CDR1 and CDR2: SEHNR, FQNEAQ (reference sequence). The CDR3, as DNA: TGTGCCAGCAGCTTTGGGGGCTCCAACGAGCAGTACTAC. The encoded protein is CASSFGGSNEQYY.

Ten or more counts support this clonotype. The chain recombines TRBV29-1 with TRBJ1-2, with a possible D match to TRBD1 (6 bases). The CDR3 consists of 13 residues. V was pared by 5 bases and J by 3 bases, with 13 bases between. CDR1 is SQVTM and CDR2 is ANQGSEA in the germline V gene. This CDR3 reads CSVLQGGDYGYTF. The DNA for the CDR3 is TGCAGCGTTCTACAGGGAGGCGACTATGGCTACACCTTC. The full variable domain, rest sourced from reference TRBV29-1 and TRBJ1-2, is SAVISQKPSRDICQRGTSLTIQCQVDSQVTMMFWYRQQPGQSLTLIATANQGSEATYESGFVIDKFPISRPNLTFSTLTVSNMSPEDSSIYLCSVLQGGDYGYTFGSGTRLTVV.

This clonotype was counted at least ten times. The CDR3 DNA sequence: TGCAGTGCTAGGCGTGGTAGCGGGGGCACAGATACGCAGTATTTT. Protein: CSARRGSGGTDTQYF. The chain is built from TRBV20-1 and TRBJ2-3; 8 nucleotides agree with TRBD2. The trim removed 3 bases at V and 1 base at J, leaving 6 bases unmatched. Germline assignment: CDR1 DFQATT and CDR2 SNEGSKA (reference sequence). This CDR3 comprises 15 residues.

This clonotype was seen at least ten times. The J gene is TRBJ1-1, the V gene TRBV6-1; D remains ambiguous. V was clipped by 5 bases and J by 3 bases, with 16 bases between them. The CDR3 length is 15 residues. Germline V gene lookup returns CDR1 MNHNS and CDR2 SASEGT. Here the CDR3 reads CASSTQSRTDTEAFF. CDR3 DNA: TGTGCCAGCAGTACACAGAGCCGAACGGACACTGAAGCTTTCTTT.

This sequence joins TRBV12-3 or TRBV12-4 and TRBJ2-1, with a possible D match to TRBD2 (6 bases). V lost 2 bases and J lost 0, with 14 bases in between. The CDR3 spans 17 residues. Here the CDR3 reads CASSLSEGLSSYNEQFF. The CDR3 DNA is TGTGCCAGCAGTTTAAGCGAAGGACTAAGCTCCTACAATGAGCAGTTCTTC.

This clonotype was counted many times. The rearrangement links TRBV10-3 to TRBJ2-7, with D unresolved. Germline assignment: CDR1 ENHRY and CDR2 SYGVKD. V was trimmed by 0 bases and J by 6 bases, leaving 9 bases between them. This CDR3 is built from 13 residues. This CDR3 is CAISESWWGEQYF. Here the CDR3 DNA reads TGTGCCATCAGTGAGTCTTGGTGGGGCGAGCAGTACTTC.

This clonotype was seen ten or more times. The chain joins TRBV5-1 to TRBJ1-6; TRBD1 matches at 7 bases. V was clipped by 4 bases and J by 5 bases; unmatched bases: 18. Germline CDR1 and CDR2: SGHRS and YFSETQ. There are 19 residues in the CDR3. CDR3 nucleotide sequence: TGCGCCAGCAGCGTCCGACGTCAGACAGGGAAAGACAATAATTCACCCCTCCACTTT. Protein sequence: CASSVRRQTGKDNNSPLHF.

This clonotype was counted between two and nine times. V and J are TRBV5-1 and TRBJ2-3; no definite D call. Trimming cost V 7 bases and J 3 bases, with 6 bases left between them. Germline assignment: CDR1 SGHRS and CDR2 YFSETQ. The CDR3 runs to 11 residues. The CDR3 region has the DNA TGCGCCAGCGGAGATACAGATACGCAGTATTTT. The encoded protein is CASGDTDTQYF.

Ten or more counts support this clonotype. This chain connects TRBV20-1 to TRBJ1-1; 7 bases are shared with TRBD1. CDR1 and CDR2 from the germline V gene are DFQATT and SNEGSKA (reference sequence). CDR3 size: 16 residues. Unmatched junction bases numbered 14, after V lost 6 bases and J lost 1 base. CDR3: CSAVGAGGRRNTEAFF. CDR3 in DNA: TGCAGTGCAGTAGGGGCAGGGGGAAGGAGGAACACTGAAGCTTTCTTT.

The rearrangement links TRBV6-1 to TRBJ2-3, with 10 bases fitting TRBD1. Germline V gene sequence: CDR1 MNHNS, CDR2 SASEGT. The CDR3 is 15 residues long. The ends lost 3 bases at V and 1 base at J; junction bases unmatched: 1. CDR3 coding DNA: TGTGCCAGCAGTGAGGGGACAGGGGGCACAGATACGCAGTATTTT. It is translated as CASSEGTGGTDTQYF.

V gene TRBV11-1 combines with J gene TRBJ2-5, with TRBD2 as a possible D gene (5 bases). The CDR3 is 16 amino acids. CDR1 and CDR2 (germline): SGHAT, FQDESV (reference sequence). Trimming took 1 base from V and 6 from J, leaving 18 bases between them. CDR3 in amino acids: CASSLGPGSSGKTQYF. In DNA form, the CDR3 reads TGTGCCAGCAGCTTAGGACCGGGATCATCGGGAAAGACCCAGTACTTC.

This clonotype appeared many times. An end of the junction differs from the germline gene, which may be a read error. The chain combines TRBV6-1 with TRBJ2-4; D is perhaps TRBD2 (6 bases). CDR3 size: 12 residues. CDR1 and CDR2 from the germline V gene are MNHNS and SASEGT. CDR3 protein: CASSEPGLDPHF. The CDR3 DNA sequence: TGTGCCAGCAGTGAACCGGGACTCGACCCCCACTTC.

This clonotype was seen at least ten times. The chain uses TRBV20-1 and TRBJ2-1; the D gene is possibly TRBD2 (6 bases). CDR1 and CDR2 from the germline V gene are DFQATT and SNEGSKA (reference sequence). This CDR3 has 16 residues. The V gene lost 3 bases and the J gene lost 0 bases, with 15 bases spanning the gap. CDR3 sequence reads: CSASRDFSGSYNEQFF. The CDR3 DNA reads as TGCAGTGCTAGCCGGGACTTCTCTGGCTCCTACAATGAGCAGTTCTTC.

This clonotype was detected many times. The rearrangement uses TRBV12-3 or TRBV12-4 and TRBJ1-5; D remains ambiguous. CDR3 length: 14 residues. Trimming removed 4 bases at V and 2 bases at J, with 9 bases between. The CDR3 region has the DNA TGTGCCAGCAGTTACGGGTACGGCAATCAGCCCCAGCATTTT. Encoded protein: CASSYGYGNQPQHF.